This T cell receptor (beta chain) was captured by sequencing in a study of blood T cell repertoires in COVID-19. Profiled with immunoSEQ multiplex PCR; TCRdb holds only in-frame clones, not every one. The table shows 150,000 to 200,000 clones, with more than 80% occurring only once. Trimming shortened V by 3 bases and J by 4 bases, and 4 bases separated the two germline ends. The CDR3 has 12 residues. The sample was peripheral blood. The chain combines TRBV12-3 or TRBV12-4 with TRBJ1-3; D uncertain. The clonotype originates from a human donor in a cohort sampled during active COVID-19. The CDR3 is CASSFQGNTIYF. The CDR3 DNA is TGTGCCAGCAGTTTCCAGGGAAACACCATATATTTT.